Shown below are 27 T cell receptor beta chains from a single sample sequenced in a study of cytomegalovirus exposure and HLA in healthy donors. Use of 60 Vbeta and 13 Jbeta primers characterized the PCR. The data were produced by immunoSEQ multiplex PCR, yet TCRdb's version contains in-frame clones alone and is incomplete. Seen here are 100,000 or so clones, 12% observed once, and the top ten hold about a sixth. The specimen sequenced was PBMCs. All receptors come from a man aged 35 to 55 in good health and CMV-seropositive.

The rearrangement uses TRBV6-1 and TRBJ2-6; TRBD2 aligns across 9 bases. CDR3 size: 16 residues. Germline trimming cut 4 bases from V and 3 bases from J; bases unmatched to any gene: 4. Germline V gene lookup returns CDR1 MNHNS and CDR2 SASEGT. This CDR3 reads CASSGAGGGGANVLTF. Written as DNA, the CDR3 is TGTGCCAGCAGTGGAGCGGGAGGCGGTGGGGCCAACGTCCTGACTTTC.

In this sample, this clone turned up a few times. V gene TRBV5-6 combines with J gene TRBJ2-7; TRBD2 might be the D (5 bases). This CDR3 has 14 residues. The germline V gene encodes CDR1 SGHDT and CDR2 YYEEEE. With 1 base removed from V and 0 bases from J, the gap between germline ends came to 8 bases. CDR3 coding DNA: TGTGCCAGCAGCTTGATGGGAGCCTCCTACGAGCAGTACTTC. This sequence encodes CASSLMGASYEQYF. Full variable domain (missing parts from reference TRBV5-6 and TRBJ2-7): DAGVTQSPTHLIKTRGQQVTLRCSPKSGHDTVSWYQQALGQGPQFIFQYYEEEERQRGNFPDRFSGHQFPNYSSELNVNALLLGDSALYLCASSLMGASYEQYFGPGTRLTVT.

The gene calls are TRBV28 and TRBJ1-5, with a possible D match to TRBD1 (5 bases). The CDR3 spans 14 residues. Germline CDR1 reads MDHEN; CDR2 reads SYDVKM. Between the trimmed V and J ends, which lost 6 bases and 3 bases, there was a span of 12 bases. CDR3 DNA sequence: TGTGCCAGCAGCCCTGGGGGGTTCAATCAGCCCCAGCATTTT. Protein product: CASSPGGFNQPQHF.

The genes are TRBV5-1 and TRBJ2-5; 8 bases align to TRBD1. Looked up from germline, CDR1 is SGHRS and CDR2 is YFSETQ. The length of the CDR3 is 15 residues. With 0 bases clipped from V and 5 bases from J, the junction kept 6 bases outside the gene matches. The DNA of the CDR3 is TGCGCCAGCAGCTTGGCTGCCAGGGGGCGGGAGACCCAGTACTTC. Translation gives CASSLAARGRETQYF.

This chain links TRBV6-5 with TRBJ2-2; 8 bases fit TRBD2. Germline V gene lookup returns CDR1 MNHEY and CDR2 SVGAGI. V was clipped by 4 bases and J by 1 base; unmatched bases: 2. The CDR3 is 15 residues long. The CDR3, as DNA: TGTGCCAGCAGTTTTACTAGCGGGAACACCGGGGAGCTGTTTTTT. Translated: CASSFTSGNTGELFF.

The V and J genes are TRBV19 and TRBJ1-5, with D maybe TRBD1 (6 bases). CDR1 and CDR2 from the germline V gene are LNHDA and SQIVND (reference sequence). V lost 1 base, J lost 4 bases, and 8 bases lay in between. The CDR3 runs 14 residues. The DNA for the CDR3 is TGTGCCAGTAGTATAGGTCAGGGGAATCAGCCCCAGCATTTT. Residues: CASSIGQGNQPQHF.

V usage is TRBV11-2 and J usage is TRBJ2-5; 8 nucleotides match TRBD2. J was trimmed by 5 bases and V by 6 bases; bases with no gene match: 8. The CDR3 length is 14 residues. Germline V gene data show CDR1 as SGHAT and CDR2 as FQNNGV. CDR3 in DNA: TGTGCCAGCAGGCGAGCGGGGGTCAGGGAGACCCAGTACTTC. Translated: CASRRAGVRETQYF.

This clone was counted between two and nine times. The chain joins TRBV11-2 to TRBJ2-1; 7 positions agree with TRBD2. This CDR3 is built from 14 residues. Unmatched junction bases numbered 3, after V lost 3 bases and J lost 4 bases. Germline CDR1 is SGHAT and CDR2 is FQNNGV. The CDR3 spells CASSLAGVYNEQFF. In DNA, the CDR3 is TGTGCCAGCAGCTTGGCGGGGGTATACAATGAGCAGTTCTTC.

Concerning this clone itself: Other DNA sequences of this sample code for an identical CDR3. The chain employs TRBV29-1 and TRBJ1-1, with 7 nucleotides matching TRBD1. V shed 3 bases, J shed 5 bases, and the junction held 6 bases outside the gene matches. Germline lookup yields CDR1 SQVTM and CDR2 ANQGSEA. The CDR3 spans 13 residues. The CDR3 protein is CSVDQTGDTEAFF. The CDR3 nucleotides read TGCAGCGTTGATCAAACAGGGGATACTGAAGCTTTCTTT.

The table lists this clone with a few counts. One end of the junction fails to match germline, which may point to a read error. The rearrangement uses TRBV7-7 and TRBJ2-2, with D possibly matching TRBD2 (6 bases). The CDR3 extends over 15 amino acids. Per germline, CDR1 SSHAT and CDR2 FNYEAQ (reference sequence). CDR3 DNA: TGTGCTAGCAGCCCGCGGGACGGCAACACCGGGGAGCTGTTTTTT. Amino acid sequence: CASSPRDGNTGELFF.

V and J are TRBV23-1 and TRBJ2-7; 7 positions agree with TRBD1. TRBV23-1 is sorted into the ORF group, with uncertain function. The V and J ends lost 6 bases and 2 bases, in that order; junction bases with no gene match: 10. The CDR3 has 15 residues. CDR3 sequence: CASSNRTGTPYEQYF. DNA for the CDR3: TGCGCCAGCAGCAATAGGACAGGCACACCCTACGAGCAGTACTTC.

V gene TRBV5-4 combines with J gene TRBJ2-1; D might be TRBD2 (6 bases). The germline gives CDR1 SGHNT, CDR2 YYREEE (reference sequence). V lost 7 bases to trimming and J lost 7 bases, with 15 bases between them. This CDR3 comprises 13 residues. Here the CDR3 DNA reads TGTGCCAGCCTCGGGAGCCGGACGAATGAGCAGTTCTTC. It yields the protein CASLGSRTNEQFF.

In DNA, the CDR3 is TGTGCCACCTCCTTGGGGGGGAAGACCGGGGAGCTGTTTTTT. Protein: CATSLGGKTGELFF. The chain recombines TRBV27 with TRBJ2-2; TRBD2 matches at 7 bases. The CDR3 contains 14 residues. CDR1 is MNHEY, CDR2 SMNVEV, per germline (reference sequence). Germline trimming cut 10 bases from V and 5 bases from J; bases unmatched to any gene: 10.

The table lists this clone with a few counts. The genes are TRBV27 and TRBJ1-2, with 7 positions matching TRBD1. Per germline, CDR1 MNHEY and CDR2 SMNVEV (reference sequence). The CDR3 covers 13 residues. The junction had 3 bases not matched to a gene; V was cut back by 2 bases and J by 6 bases. CDR3 amino acids: CASSLNRGNGYTF. For the CDR3, the DNA is TGTGCCAGCAGTTTAAACAGGGGTAATGGCTACACCTTC.

The gene calls are TRBV9 and TRBJ2-3, with 9 bases identical to TRBD2. V trimming: 4 bases; J trimming: 6 bases; junction bases outside the gene matches: 9. The V gene's germline CDR1 is SGDLS and CDR2 YYNGEE. The CDR3 extends over 15 amino acids. The CDR3 loop is CASSPRLAGTDTQYF. In DNA form, the CDR3 reads TGTGCCAGCAGCCCCCGCCTAGCGGGAACCGATACGCAGTATTTT.

This clone was seen more than once but under ten times. The genes are TRBV15 and TRBJ1-2; 8 bases fit TRBD1. Germline values: CDR1 LNHNV, CDR2 YYDKDF (reference sequence). The CDR3 totals 14 residues. V was clipped by 6 bases and J by 6 bases; unmatched bases: 9. The CDR3 here is CATRPGQDSDGYTF. The CDR3 DNA sequence: TGTGCCACCAGGCCGGGACAGGATTCCGATGGCTACACCTTC.

This chain uses TRBV28 with TRBJ2-7, with D possibly matching TRBD2 (5 bases). This CDR3 has 16 amino acids. Germline V lookup: CDR1 MDHEN, CDR2 SYDVKM. The V end lost 1 base, the J end lost 3 bases, and 16 bases lay between the germline ends. CDR3 DNA: TGTGCCAGCAGTTTATCTACGGCTAGCTTCGGCTACGAGCAGTACTTC. Translation gives CASSLSTASFGYEQYF.

The chain recombines TRBV7-8 with TRBJ1-4; D is ambiguous. From germline, CDR1 is SGHVS and CDR2 FQNEAQ. The CDR3 length is 13 residues. Between the trimmed V and J ends, which lost 5 bases and 8 bases, there was a span of 12 bases. For the CDR3, the DNA is TGTGCCAGCAGCAGTCCTTTACACGAAAAACTGTTTTTT. Translation gives CASSSPLHEKLFF.

The V gene is TRBV5-6, the J gene TRBJ2-2, with a weak D call TRBD1 (5 bases). From germline, CDR1 is SGHDT and CDR2 YYEEEE. Trimming stripped 7 bases from V and 3 bases from J, with 10 bases between. This CDR3 is built from 13 residues. In DNA, the CDR3 is TGTGCCAGCGACCGCAGGGACACCGGGGAGCTGTTTTTT. It encodes CASDRRDTGELFF.

This clone turned up a few times. This chain uses TRBV30 with TRBJ1-2; 8 bases map to TRBD1. This CDR3 region has 14 residues. CDR1 is GTSNPN, CDR2 SVGIG, per germline (reference sequence). V lost 0 bases to trimming and J lost 6 bases; unmatched junction nucleotides: 6. The CDR3 nucleotides read TGTGCCTGGAGTGTAAGCAGGGGGCAGGATGGCTACACCTTC. This translates into CAWSVSRGQDGYTF.

In this sample, this clone turned up a few times. The CDR3 DNA is TGTGCCAGCTCAGGTAGGCCAGGGGCGGAAGAAAAACTGTTTTTT. Translated, it gives CASSGRPGAEEKLFF. This chain joins TRBV18 and TRBJ1-4, with D possibly TRBD1 on 6 matching bases. Germline values: CDR1 KGHSH, CDR2 LQKENI. Trimming removed 5 bases at V and 8 bases at J, with 18 bases between. The CDR3 totals 15 residues.

This clone was seen a few times. This chain connects TRBV2 to TRBJ1-1, with a tentative D call TRBD1 (5 bases). This CDR3 region has 17 residues. V was trimmed by 6 bases and J by 2 bases, leaving 22 bases between them. Germline V lookup: CDR1 SNHLY, CDR2 FYNNEI. Here the CDR3 DNA reads TGTGCCAGCAGCGAGTCTCTCGGGGCGGGGGACAACACTGAAGCTTTCTTT. It is translated as CASSESLGAGDNTEAFF.

The chain links TRBV2 to TRBJ2-6; no reliable D call. The CDR3 spans 14 residues. CDR1 and CDR2 (germline): SNHLY, FYNNEI. Deletions cut 7 bases from V and 1 base from J, with 8 bases between. This CDR3 reads CASTSGSGANVLTF. CDR3 coding DNA: TGTGCCAGCACTTCCGGGTCTGGGGCCAACGTCCTGACTTTC.

This clone was picked up a small number of times. The V call is TRBV28, the J call TRBJ1-1; D uncertain. The CDR3 is 15 amino acids. The ends were cut back, 4 bases at V and 2 bases at J, with 14 bases in the middle. Germline V gene data show CDR1 as MDHEN and CDR2 as SYDVKM. The CDR3 DNA reads as TGTGCCAGCAGTTCCCCCGGGGAAAGTAACACTGAAGCTTTCTTT. Encoded protein: CASSSPGESNTEAFF. The full variable domain, with the rest looked up from reference TRBV28 and TRBJ1-1, is DVKVTQSSRYLVKRTGEKVFLECVQDMDHENMFWYRQDPGLGLRLIYFSYDVKMKEKGDIPEGYSVSREKKERFSLILESASTNQTSMYLCASSSPGESNTEAFFGQGTRLTVV.

V gene TRBV27 combines with J gene TRBJ1-1, with 9 nucleotides matching TRBD1. V was pared by 5 bases and J by 6 bases, with 4 bases of the junction left unmatched. CDR1 and CDR2 from the germline V gene are MNHEY and SMNVEV (reference sequence). The CDR3 has 13 amino acids. CDR3 sequence reads: CASSGQGIPEAFF. The DNA of the CDR3 is TGTGCCAGCAGTGGACAGGGGATCCCTGAAGCTTTCTTT.

The V and J genes are TRBV10-3 and TRBJ2-7; D ambiguous. This CDR3 is built from 13 residues. Germline CDR1 reads ENHRY; CDR2 reads SYGVKD. V lost 2 bases and J 5 bases, leaving 10 bases between the germline ends. DNA of the CDR3: TGTGCCATCAGTGAGCTAGGTGGCGACGAGCAGTACTTC. This sequence encodes CAISELGGDEQYF.

This clone was seen more than once but under ten times. This rearrangement joins TRBV10-2 to TRBJ1-3; tentative D call: TRBD1 (6 bases). This CDR3 comprises 16 residues. From germline, CDR1 is WSHSY and CDR2 SAAADI. V was shortened by 3 bases and J by 4 bases, with 16 bases between the two germline ends. CDR3 in amino acids: CASSDWGAGVGNTIYF. CDR3 nucleotides: TGCGCCAGCAGTGATTGGGGAGCAGGGGTAGGAAACACCATATATTTT.